Below, 28 T cell receptor beta chains from the same sample are listed, as sequenced in a study of blood T cell repertoires in COVID-19. Profiling relied on immunoSEQ multiplex PCR, and the TCRdb table lists in-frame clones only, not all of them. The sample carries approximately 300,000 clones, more than 75% recorded once. Sequenced: PBMCs or T cells enriched from blood (not recorded which). These receptors were collected from a woman aged 18-30 years who had recovered from COVID-19.

This clone occurred a few times. The chain couples TRBV4-1 to TRBJ1-5; D unclear. Trimming left V 0 bases short and J 7 bases short, with 19 bases between. Germline values: CDR1 MGHRA, CDR2 YSYEKL. The CDR3 spans 17 residues. For the CDR3, the DNA is TGCGCCAGCAGCCAAGATGGGCTGGCGGCGGGGAGCCAGCCCCAGCATTTT. Translated, it gives CASSQDGLAAGSQPQHF.

The chain employs TRBV2 and TRBJ1-6; D remains ambiguous. The length of the CDR3 is 13 residues. CDR1 and CDR2 (germline): SNHLY, FYNNEI. V shed 4 bases and J shed 8 bases, with 9 bases lying between them. The CDR3 DNA is TGTGCCAGCAGTGGGATCGGGGATTCACCCCTCCACTTT. It is translated as CASSGIGDSPLHF.

The V gene is TRBV27, the J gene TRBJ2-2, with 8 bases that match TRBD2. This CDR3 spans 14 amino acids. In germline, CDR1 is MNHEY, CDR2 SMNVEV (reference sequence). Trimming at V came to 6 bases and at J to 4 bases, leaving 4 bases not matched to a gene. The CDR3: CASRSGSSTGELFF. The CDR3 region has the DNA TGTGCCAGCAGGAGCGGGAGTAGCACCGGGGAGCTGTTTTTT.

The chain combines TRBV27 with TRBJ1-5; TRBD1 is a possible D gene (5 bases). The CDR3 has 18 amino acids. Germline V CDR1 and CDR2: MNHEY, SMNVEV (reference sequence). Trimming pared 6 bases from V and 0 bases from J, leaving 21 bases between. The CDR3 DNA sequence: TGTGCCAGCAGCCCTCGCGGGGACGCATTCTTTAGCAATCAGCCCCAGCATTTT. Amino acid sequence: CASSPRGDAFFSNQPQHF.

The chain links TRBV2 to TRBJ2-5; 12 bases fit TRBD2. The CDR3 is 16 amino acids. J lost 5 bases, V lost 1 base, and 5 bases had no gene match. The germline gives CDR1 SNHLY, CDR2 FYNNEI. The CDR3 here is CASSEVDGTSGETQYF. The CDR3 DNA follows: TGTGCCAGCAGTGAAGTCGACGGGACTAGCGGGGAGACCCAGTACTTC. The full variable domain, in which reference TRBV2 and TRBJ2-5 provide the parts outside the CDR3, is EPEVTQTPSHQVTQMGQEVILRCVPISNHLYFYWYRQILGQKVEFLVSFYNNEISEKSEIFDDQFSVERPDGSNFTLKIRSTKLEDSAMYFCASSEVDGTSGETQYFGPGTRLLVL.

The chain employs TRBV6-5 and TRBJ2-7; TRBD1 is a possible D gene (6 bases). Germline V gives CDR1 MNHEY, CDR2 SVGAGI. The CDR3 runs to 14 residues. Trimming stripped 7 bases from V and 2 bases from J, with 15 bases between. CDR3 bases: TGTGCCAGCACGACCCAGTGGGGGCCCTACGAGCAGTACTTC. Its translation is CASTTQWGPYEQYF.

This chain joins TRBV10-3 and TRBJ2-1; 7 positions agree with TRBD2. Per germline, CDR1 ENHRY and CDR2 SYGVKD. The length of the CDR3 is 14 residues. Trimming cost V 11 bases and J 0 bases; bases outside gene matches: 7. The CDR3 nucleotides are TGTGCCGTCTCCGGGGGGTCCTCCTACAATGAGCAGTTCTTC. Translating it yields CAVSGGSSYNEQFF.

V gene TRBV9 combines with J gene TRBJ2-1, with 11 positions matching TRBD2. The CDR3 is made up of 15 amino acids. The V gene end was trimmed by 2 bases and the J gene end by 7 bases; junction bases not matched to a gene: 5. Per germline, CDR1 SGDLS and CDR2 YYNGEE. Here the CDR3 reads CASSVIAGGLNEQFF. Here the CDR3 DNA reads TGTGCCAGCAGCGTGATAGCGGGGGGGCTTAATGAGCAGTTCTTC.

The chain uses TRBV29-1 and TRBJ2-3; 9 nucleotides align to TRBD2. The CDR3 loop spans 13 amino acids. Trimming at V came to 8 bases and at J to 3 bases, leaving 6 bases not matched to a gene. The germline gives CDR1 SQVTM, CDR2 ANQGSEA. CDR3 region: CSPSGGLTDTQYF. The CDR3 DNA is TGCAGCCCAAGCGGGGGGCTTACAGATACGCAGTATTTT.

This rearrangement joins TRBV18 to TRBJ2-2; 10 nucleotides match TRBD1. CDR1 KGHSH and CDR2 LQKENI come from the germline V gene. CDR3 size: 15 residues. The J segment lost 6 bases and the V segment lost 5 bases, leaving 6 bases of the junction unmatched. In DNA, the CDR3 is TGTGCCAGCTCAGTCCGGGACAGGGGAGCCGGGGAGCTGTTTTTT. Its translation is CASSVRDRGAGELFF.

The V call is TRBV27, the J call TRBJ1-2, with D maybe TRBD1 (5 bases). This CDR3 is built from 15 residues. The V end lost 0 bases, the J end lost 6 bases, and 14 bases lay between the germline ends. Germline CDR1 and CDR2: MNHEY and SMNVEV (reference sequence). CDR3 region: CASSLSGGWADGYTF. As DNA, the CDR3 is TGTGCCAGCAGTTTATCTGGGGGGTGGGCCGATGGCTACACCTTC.

The genes are TRBV6-5 and TRBJ2-5; 7 bases agree with TRBD1. This CDR3 spans 14 amino acids. Germline CDR1 is MNHEY and CDR2 is SVGAGI. J lost 4 bases, V lost 6 bases, and 8 bases had no gene match. The CDR3 spells CASRLGTAPETQYF. The DNA of the CDR3 is TGTGCCAGCAGACTTGGGACAGCCCCAGAGACCCAGTACTTC.

This chain uses TRBV6-5 with TRBJ1-6, with D possibly TRBD1 on 5 matching bases. Per the germline V gene, CDR1 is MNHEY and CDR2 is SVGAGI. Trimming cost V 6 bases and J 5 bases, with 14 bases left between them. The CDR3 runs to 15 residues. The DNA for the CDR3 is TGTGCCAGCAGCGGAGGGGCAGGTCATAATTCACCCCTCCACTTT. Translated: CASSGGAGHNSPLHF.

The genes are TRBV3-1 (or the pseudogene TRBV3-2) and TRBJ1-4, with D tentatively TRBD1 (5 bases). Looked up from germline, CDR1 is LGHDT and CDR2 is YNNKEL (reference sequence). Between the trimmed V and J ends, which lost 5 bases and 1 base, there was a span of 8 bases. CDR3 length equals 14 residues. CDR3 DNA sequence: TGTGCCAGCAGCTCCAGGGAAACTAATGAAAAACTGTTTTTT. Its protein is CASSSRETNEKLFF.

The rearrangement uses TRBV7-8 and TRBJ2-2; 15 bases fit TRBD2. J lost 4 bases, V lost 2 bases, and 5 bases had no gene match. The CDR3 totals 18 residues. Germline V lookup: CDR1 SGHVS, CDR2 FQNEAQ. CDR3 in amino acids: CASSLTWTSGRATGELFF. As DNA, the CDR3 is TGTGCCAGCAGCTTAACCTGGACTAGCGGGAGGGCCACCGGGGAGCTGTTTTTT.

V gene TRBV7-9 combines with J gene TRBJ2-7; the D is unclear. With 4 bases removed from V and 4 bases from J, the gap between germline ends came to 14 bases. There are 14 residues in the CDR3. CDR1 and CDR2 from the germline V gene are SEHNR and FQNEAQ (reference sequence). The DNA of the CDR3 is TGTGCCAGCAGCTCCCCGGTGAGCCGTTACGAGCAGTACTTC. As protein: CASSSPVSRYEQYF.

The chain combines TRBV19 with TRBJ1-2, with D maybe TRBD1 (6 bases). The CDR3 extends over 12 amino acids. CDR1 and CDR2 (germline): LNHDA, SQIVND (reference sequence). Trimming pared 6 bases from V and 8 bases from J, leaving 13 bases between. The CDR3 reads CASRRGRGGYTF. DNA for the CDR3: TGTGCCAGTAGGCGGGGGCGCGGAGGCTACACCTTC.

V is TRBV28 and J is TRBJ1-2; 7 bases align to TRBD1. In germline, CDR1 is MDHEN, CDR2 SYDVKM. There are 16 residues in the CDR3. V lost 0 bases, J lost 5 bases, and 9 bases stayed unmatched. CDR3 nucleotide sequence: TGTGCCAGCAGTTTATGGGCCGGGACAGACGTTTATGGCTACACCTTC. Translated, it gives CASSLWAGTDVYGYTF.

The chain links TRBV28 to TRBJ2-7, with D possibly matching TRBD2 (5 bases). Trimming removed 4 bases at V and 1 base at J, with 14 bases between. Germline-derived CDR1 and CDR2 are MDHEN and SYDVKM. This CDR3 is built from 15 residues. This CDR3 is CASSSPSEGSYEQYF. DNA of the CDR3: TGTGCCAGCAGTTCGCCATCCGAGGGATCCTACGAGCAGTACTTC.

This clone was seen a single time. J is TRBJ1-1 and V is TRBV2; D is ambiguous. V was shortened by 6 bases and J by 1 base, with 9 bases between the two germline ends. There are 13 residues in the CDR3. CDR1 is SNHLY and CDR2 is FYNNEI in the germline V gene. This CDR3 is CASRNEENTEAFF. Written as DNA, the CDR3 is TGTGCCAGCAGGAACGAGGAGAACACTGAAGCTTTCTTT.

V usage is TRBV7-3 and J usage is TRBJ1-1; 8 nucleotides align to TRBD1. V was clipped by 2 bases and J by 9 bases; unmatched bases: 8. This CDR3 has 14 residues. Germline CDR1 and CDR2: SGHTA and FQGTGA. CDR3 sequence reads: CASSLGQGIHQAFF. In DNA, the CDR3 is TGTGCCAGCAGCTTAGGACAGGGCATTCACCAAGCTTTCTTT.

CDR3 region: CASSPSGQGVSQPQHF. DNA for the CDR3: TGTGCCAGCTCACCATCCGGACAGGGGGTGTCTCAGCCCCAGCATTTT. The rearrangement joins TRBV18 to TRBJ1-5; 10 bases align to TRBD1. Germline assignment: CDR1 KGHSH and CDR2 LQKENI. This CDR3 contains 16 residues. Trimming removed 2 bases from V and 6 bases from J; junction bases left unmatched: 7. The entire variable domain, with the rest obtained from reference TRBV18 and TRBJ1-5, is as follows: NAGVMQNPRHLVRRRGQEARLRCSPMKGHSHVYWYRQLPEEGLKFMVYLQKENIIDESGMPKERFSAEFPKEGPSILRIQQVVRGDSAAYFCASSPSGQGVSQPQHFGDGTRLSIL.

The chain is built from TRBV5-1 and TRBJ2-2, with TRBD1 matching over 9 bases. Germline loops: CDR1 SGHRS, CDR2 YFSETQ. The CDR3 sequence is 14 residues long. J was trimmed by 5 bases and V by 6 bases; bases with no gene match: 5. CDR3 protein: CASKTGGLTGELFF. As DNA, the CDR3 is TGCGCCAGCAAGACAGGGGGTTTGACCGGGGAGCTGTTTTTT.

V and J are TRBV10-3 and TRBJ1-5; possibly TRBD1 for D (5 bases). Trimming pared 3 bases from V and 5 bases from J, leaving 8 bases between. The CDR3 loop spans 13 amino acids. Looked up from germline, CDR1 is ENHRY and CDR2 is SYGVKD. The CDR3 reads CAISEGRDQPQHF. The CDR3 DNA is TGTGCCATCAGTGAAGGCAGGGATCAGCCCCAGCATTTT.

The chain employs TRBV19 and TRBJ1-5; D call uncertain. Germline lookup yields CDR1 LNHDA and CDR2 SQIVND (reference sequence). V was cut by 10 bases and J by 0 bases, with 16 bases left in between. The CDR3 sequence is 15 residues long. CDR3 sequence reads: CATRAPGSSNQPQHF. In nucleotides, the CDR3 is TGTGCCACTAGAGCCCCAGGCTCTAGCAATCAGCCCCAGCATTTT.

This clone turned up a few times. The CDR3 bases are TGCGCCAGCAGCCGGCAAAATTTAGCGTTCGGGGGGGCTCAAGAGACCCAGTACTTC. This encodes CASSRQNLAFGGAQETQYF. The V gene is TRBV4-1, the J gene TRBJ2-5; 8 positions agree with TRBD2. The ends lost 4 bases at V and 2 bases at J; junction bases unmatched: 18. Per the germline V gene, CDR1 is MGHRA and CDR2 is YSYEKL. The CDR3 contains 19 residues.

The sample holds many counts of this clone. The chain has TRBV5-1 and TRBJ1-3; tentative D call: TRBD1 (5 bases). The ends were cut back, 0 bases at V and 0 bases at J, with 10 bases in the middle. Germline values: CDR1 SGHRS, CDR2 YFSETQ. This CDR3 has 16 amino acids. In DNA, the CDR3 is TGCGCCAGCAGCTTGGCCGGGGGGTCCTCTGGAAACACCATATATTTT. Its protein is CASSLAGGSSGNTIYF.

V is TRBV9 and J is TRBJ1-2, with TRBD1 matching 8 bases. CDR1 is SGDLS and CDR2 is YYNGEE in the germline V gene. This CDR3 spans 15 amino acids. The trim removed 4 bases at V and 2 bases at J, leaving 7 bases unmatched. CDR3 nucleotides: TGTGCCAGCAGCCCAGGACAGGGCGTGAACTATGGCTACACCTTC. Translation: CASSPGQGVNYGYTF.